A selection of T cell receptor beta chains follows, all from one sample in a study of memory CD4+ T cells and cytomegalovirus serostatus. The protocol was immunoSEQ multiplex PCR, while the TCRdb copy is restricted to in-frame clones and leaves out a portion. The sample lists under 100,000 clones; 80% were seen once. The specimen sequenced was memory CD4+ T cells from blood. These receptors originate from an adult in good health and CMV-seronegative. Each CDR3 is given with its conserved first and last residue. Each record gives: J gene, clone size, V gene, D gene, CDR3 DNA, CDR3 protein. A D gene is named only where the DNA matches it firmly. The size of a clone is reported for some rows only, either as once, few or many, or as a class for expanded clones.

j_call: TRBJ1-2
clone_size: NA
v_call: TRBV7-9
d_call: NA
cdr3_nt: TGTGCCAGCAGCTTTGACGTGCCTGGTGGCTACACCTTC
cdr3_aa: CASSFDVPGGYTF

j_call: TRBJ2-1
clone_size: once
v_call: TRBV2
d_call: NA
cdr3_nt: TGTGCCAGCGGTGGCCACGACAATGAGCAGTTCTTC
cdr3_aa: CASGGHDNEQFF

j_call: TRBJ2-2
clone_size: NA
v_call: TRBV2
d_call: TRBD2
cdr3_nt: TGTGCCAGCAGTTTTCTCGGGGGGGTCGGTCTGACCGGGGAGCTGTTTTTT
cdr3_aa: CASSFLGGVGLTGELFF

j_call: TRBJ1-5
clone_size: NA
v_call: TRBV4-2
d_call: NA
cdr3_nt: TGTGCCAGCAGCCAAGAAGGACGGGACGATAGGCCCCAGCATTTT
cdr3_aa: CASSQEGRDDRPQHF

j_call: TRBJ1-2
clone_size: NA
v_call: TRBV5-6
d_call: NA
cdr3_nt: TGTGCCAGCAGCTTGCGAAGGAGCGCAAAGTGGTATGGCTACACCTTC
cdr3_aa: CASSLRRSAKWYGYTF

j_call: TRBJ1-1
clone_size: NA
v_call: TRBV30
d_call: NA
cdr3_nt: TGTGCCTGGAGTCGTGGGGGGCGAGATGAAGCTTTCTTT
cdr3_aa: CAWSRGGRDEAFF

j_call: TRBJ2-5
clone_size: NA
v_call: TRBV5-1
d_call: NA
cdr3_nt: TGCGCCAGCAGCCCCAGAGGGACATCGTACCAAGAGACCCAGTACTTC
cdr3_aa: CASSPRGTSYQETQYF

j_call: TRBJ2-5
clone_size: few
v_call: TRBV4-1
d_call: NA
cdr3_nt: TGCGCCAGCAGCTACCCAGGGGTTGGGGAGACCCAGTACTTC
cdr3_aa: CASSYPGVGETQYF

j_call: TRBJ1-2
clone_size: few
v_call: TRBV9
d_call: NA
cdr3_nt: TGTGCCAGCAGCACGAATCCAAACTATGGCTACACCTTC
cdr3_aa: CASSTNPNYGYTF

j_call: TRBJ1-2
clone_size: NA
v_call: TRBV9
d_call: NA
cdr3_nt: TGTGCCAGCAGCGTTATCGTAGGGAATGGCTACACCTTC
cdr3_aa: CASSVIVGNGYTF

j_call: TRBJ1-2
clone_size: NA
v_call: TRBV6-1
d_call: NA
cdr3_nt: TGTGCCAGCAGTGACTGGGGTGGGAGTTATGGCTACACCTTC
cdr3_aa: CASSDWGGSYGYTF

j_call: TRBJ1-2
clone_size: NA
v_call: TRBV6-5
d_call: TRBD1
cdr3_nt: TGTGCCAGCAGGAACGCAGGGACAGCTAACTATGGCTACACCTTC
cdr3_aa: CASRNAGTANYGYTF

j_call: TRBJ1-2
clone_size: NA
v_call: TRBV6-5
d_call: NA
cdr3_nt: TGTGCCAGCAGCCAGGGGTTCTCTGGCTACACCTTC
cdr3_aa: CASSQGFSGYTF

j_call: TRBJ1-1
clone_size: NA
v_call: TRBV12-5
d_call: NA
cdr3_nt: TGTGCTAGTGGTTCAGACCGGGGGTCCGAAGCTTTCTTT
cdr3_aa: CASGSDRGSEAFF

j_call: TRBJ1-1
clone_size: few
v_call: TRBV30
d_call: NA
cdr3_nt: TGTGCCTGGAGGAGGGGTATCCACACTGAAGCTTTCTTT
cdr3_aa: CAWRRGIHTEAFF

j_call: TRBJ1-2
clone_size: NA
v_call: TRBV7-3
d_call: TRBD1
cdr3_nt: TGTGCCAGCAGCTCCGGACAGGGCGGTGGCTACACCTTC
cdr3_aa: CASSSGQGGGYTF

j_call: TRBJ2-5
clone_size: few
v_call: TRBV7-9
d_call: NA
cdr3_nt: TGTGCCAGCAGCCTCGGGGTAGCGTCCCGAGAGACCCAGTACTTC
cdr3_aa: CASSLGVASRETQYF

j_call: TRBJ1-2
clone_size: NA
v_call: TRBV6-5
d_call: NA
cdr3_nt: TGTGCCAGCATGGACCGCCGTAGAGGCTACACCTTC
cdr3_aa: CASMDRRRGYTF

j_call: TRBJ1-2
clone_size: NA
v_call: TRBV7-9
d_call: TRBD1
cdr3_nt: TGTGCCAGCAGCTCCTCCAGGGGGACATGGGGCTATGGCTACACCTTC
cdr3_aa: CASSSSRGTWGYGYTF

j_call: TRBJ1-5
clone_size: NA
v_call: TRBV19
d_call: NA
cdr3_nt: TGTGCCAGTAGTGCGGCAGTCTATCAGCCCCAGCATTTT
cdr3_aa: CASSAAVYQPQHF

j_call: TRBJ2-3
clone_size: few
v_call: TRBV11-2
d_call: NA
cdr3_nt: TGTGCCAGCAGCTTAGGACCCCGGGCAGATACGCAGTATTTT
cdr3_aa: CASSLGPRADTQYF

j_call: TRBJ1-1
clone_size: NA
v_call: TRBV4-2
d_call: NA
cdr3_nt: TGTGCCAGCAGCCCTACCGGACAGACGAGCACTGAAGCTTTCTTT
cdr3_aa: CASSPTGQTSTEAFF

j_call: TRBJ2-7
clone_size: few
v_call: TRBV10-3
d_call: TRBD1
cdr3_nt: TGTGCCATCAGTGAGTCTGGGACAGGGGCCTACGAGCAGTACTTC
cdr3_aa: CAISESGTGAYEQYF

j_call: TRBJ1-3
clone_size: NA
v_call: TRBV5-8
d_call: TRBD1
cdr3_nt: TGTGCCAGCAGCCCACGGACAGGTACCCTCTCTGGAAACACCATATATTTT
cdr3_aa: CASSPRTGTLSGNTIYF

j_call: TRBJ2-7
clone_size: NA
v_call: TRBV2
d_call: NA
cdr3_nt: TGTGCCAGCAGTTCAGGGGGACTTGGGTACTTC
cdr3_aa: CASSSGGLGYF

j_call: TRBJ1-4
clone_size: NA
v_call: TRBV10-3
d_call: NA
cdr3_nt: TGTGCCATCAGCAGGGACGGAAGTAATGAAAAACTGTTTTTT
cdr3_aa: CAISRDGSNEKLFF

j_call: TRBJ1-1
clone_size: few
v_call: TRBV6-1
d_call: NA
cdr3_nt: TGTGCCAGCAAAGGGGTGAACACTGAAGCTTTCTTT
cdr3_aa: CASKGVNTEAFF

j_call: TRBJ2-2
clone_size: NA
v_call: TRBV19
d_call: TRBD2
cdr3_nt: TGTGCCAGCCAGCGGGGACCGAACACCGGGGAGCTGTTTTTT
cdr3_aa: CASQRGPNTGELFF

j_call: TRBJ1-6
clone_size: NA
v_call: TRBV30
d_call: NA
cdr3_nt: TGTGCCTGGAGTGCCAACAGGGACTATAATTCACCCCTCCACTTT
cdr3_aa: CAWSANRDYNSPLHF

j_call: TRBJ1-5
clone_size: once
v_call: TRBV19
d_call: NA
cdr3_nt: TGTGCCAGCCCGGGGGAGGACTTATATCATCAGCCCCAGCATTTT
cdr3_aa: CASPGEDLYHQPQHF

j_call: TRBJ1-5
clone_size: few
v_call: TRBV5-1
d_call: NA
cdr3_nt: TGCGCCAGCAGCTCCGGGTTGGGCCAGCCCCAGCATTTT
cdr3_aa: CASSSGLGQPQHF

j_call: TRBJ1-5
clone_size: NA
v_call: TRBV30
d_call: NA
cdr3_nt: TGTGCCTGGAGCTTTTCACGAGGGGTAGACAATCAGCCCCAGCATTTT
cdr3_aa: CAWSFSRGVDNQPQHF

j_call: TRBJ2-3
clone_size: NA
v_call: TRBV5-1
d_call: NA
cdr3_nt: TGCGCCAGCAGCTTGGCTGGCCAGGGTGGTACAGATACGCAGTATTTT
cdr3_aa: CASSLAGQGGTDTQYF

j_call: TRBJ2-1
clone_size: NA
v_call: TRBV4-2
d_call: TRBD1
cdr3_nt: TGTGCCAGCAGCCTGGACAGGAGCTCCTACAATGAGCAGTTCTTC
cdr3_aa: CASSLDRSSYNEQFF

j_call: TRBJ1-4
clone_size: NA
v_call: TRBV9
d_call: TRBD1
cdr3_nt: TGTGCCAGCAGCCCCCCGACAGGGGGAGATGAAAAACTGTTTTTT
cdr3_aa: CASSPPTGGDEKLFF

j_call: TRBJ1-6
clone_size: NA
v_call: TRBV5-6
d_call: NA
cdr3_nt: TGTGCCAGCAGCTTTTATGTTATAGGGGTTAGTTCACCCCTCCACTTT
cdr3_aa: CASSFYVIGVSSPLHF

j_call: TRBJ1-2
clone_size: NA
v_call: TRBV5-1
d_call: TRBD1
cdr3_nt: TGCGCCAGCAGCCCGCCTGGGACAGCTAACTATGGCTACACCTTC
cdr3_aa: CASSPPGTANYGYTF

j_call: TRBJ1-4
clone_size: once
v_call: TRBV5-4
d_call: NA
cdr3_nt: TGTGCCAGCAGCTGGATGGGGGGCCCCAATGAAAAACTGTTTTTT
cdr3_aa: CASSWMGGPNEKLFF

j_call: TRBJ1-3
clone_size: NA
v_call: TRBV6-6
d_call: NA
cdr3_nt: TGTGCCAGCAGACCACCAGGGTCCAGCTCTGGAAACACCATATATTTT
cdr3_aa: CASRPPGSSSGNTIYF

j_call: TRBJ1-1
clone_size: NA
v_call: TRBV28
d_call: NA
cdr3_nt: TGTGCCAGCAGGGGAAGTTTGAACACTGAAGCTTTCTTT
cdr3_aa: CASRGSLNTEAFF

j_call: TRBJ2-3
clone_size: NA
v_call: TRBV1
d_call: NA
cdr3_nt: TGCACCAGCAAGAGCGGGACTAGCGGGTTCTTCACAGATACGCAGTATTTT
cdr3_aa: CTSKSGTSGFFTDTQYF

j_call: TRBJ2-2
clone_size: NA
v_call: TRBV5-1
d_call: TRBD1
cdr3_nt: TGCGCCAGCAGCTTGGGCCCACAGGGGTTCACCGGGGAGCTGTTTTTT
cdr3_aa: CASSLGPQGFTGELFF